This T cell receptor (beta chain) was sequenced in a study of shared clonotypes between healthy human individuals (dated by TCRdb to about 2020). Broadly, across the study: The cohort comprised a couple of women and a few men aged 18 to 49 years. Blood TCR repertoires of four to six healthy adults were deeply sequenced to estimate repertoire size and the extent of clonotype sharing between individuals. For each donor, CD4 naive and CD4 memory were each given three plates, CD8 naive was given two plates, and CD8 memory was given one plate. Different laboratories and diverse techniques were used to prepare libraries and sequence TCR repertoires, to increase sequencing depth and limit assay-specific biases. Each donor's leukapheresis produced roughly between roughly 0.85 and 9.5 billion PBMCs. Study-level results and caveats: Larger estimated clonotype richness was generally found for naive subsets than for memory subsets. Sampling was limited to blood, and TCR repertoires in tissue likely differ from TCR repertoires in blood. Clonotypes shared by all four sorted-subset donors showed higher generation probabilities than non-shared clonotypes. Pairwise subsampling led to the expectation that sequencing depth would affect the degree of clonotype sharing among donors. Rarefaction of sorted-subset datasets indicated incomplete sequencing despite the large sequencing depth. Around 5% of naive CD4, 3.5% of naive CD8, approximately 2% of memory CD4, and 0.4% of memory CD8 clonotypes were shared across a few donors. The genetic and exposure-history diversity represented was limited by the small number of donors.

With regard to this clone: Its antigen remains undetermined. No base quality information exists; no much larger clone differs at one position.

V loses 6 bases of germline sequence and J loses 5 bases, and the interval between the two ends is 19 bases. Including the terminal cysteine and phenylalanine, the CDR3 comprises 15 residues. Just CDR3 DNA is preserved here, 45 bases in frame from base 1. CDR1 and CDR2 (MNHNS, SASEGT) derive from the germline V gene. Using the deep immunoSEQ assay, multiplex PCR amplified TCR CDR3 regions from genomic DNA. Extracted genomic DNA from each cell subset was spread evenly across all wells of several immunoSEQ 96-well plates, with each plate serving as a replicate. Each replicate PCR for sorted subsets received about 220 ng genomic DNA, equal to tens of thousands of T cell genomes. Purified libraries were measured with a Qubit 3.0 fluorometer, size-checked on a Bioanalyzer 2100, and measured again with the KAPA Library Quantification kit. Each immunoSEQ 96-well plate was sequenced on its own single-read 150-cycle Illumina NextSeq 550 flow cell. Per the authors' processing: Because the immunoSEQ output included only junctional sequences and no quality scores, the filtering could not be the same as the filtering used for full-length reads. Sequences were annotated with PyIR, a Python wrapper for IgBLAST v1.9, using IMGT germline references to assign V/J genes and CDR3. Reads with weak V/J assignments (E-value above 1e-6), missing CDR3, stop codons, out-of-frame junctions, or ambiguous translated residues were removed. V3J clonotypes were defined by identical inferred V gene, J gene, and CDR3 amino acid sequence. Percentage overlap between repertoires was calculated by dividing the number of shared unique clonotypes by the size of the smaller repertoire. Repertoire richness was assessed with RTK rarefaction, the Chao1 estimator, and Recon v2.1 estimates of unobserved clonotypes. For all TCRbeta clonotypes obtained by the gDNA method from a handful of donors, generation probabilities were computed with OLGA. TCRdb re-hosts the immuneACCESS table, in-frame sequences only. Its copies lack some clones; in the studies checked, an unresolved V gene accounts for under half of them, and the cause for the rest is not known. V, J and clone size were drawn from that table, and D and trimming were deduced from the DNA. For this sample the table gives about 1 million clones, of which about 75% were detected only once. The top ten clonotypes cover approximately 1.5% of the sample.

Healthy HIV-negative adults with no recently reported acute infections or vaccinations were included as donors. Only Caucasian adults living in Nashville, Tennessee, USA were represented among the donors. CD4+ T cells were enriched by magnetic negative selection; naive cells were then positively selected on CD45RA, and the negative fraction formed the memory subset. Blood was obtained by leukapheresis, after which PBMCs were separated by Ficoll-Histopaque density gradient centrifugation and cryopreserved in liquid nitrogen vapor phase. Analytical flow cytometry was used to check the purity and quantity of each magnetically sorted T cell population. Each sorted fraction had its genomic DNA isolated and then quantified by UV absorbance on a Nanodrop 2000c.

The sequence derives from a man younger than 30 in good health. In this chain, TRBV6-1 is recombined with TRBJ1-1; TRBD1 is possibly the D segment (5 matching bases). The sample taken for sequencing was memory CD4+ T cells sorted from blood. In the paper's terms, the cell subset or site label means: CD45RA-negative fraction. The CDR3 reads as follows: CASSPGDSRGTEAFF. The base sequence is TGTGCCAGCAGCCCAGGAGACTCCCGGGGGACTGAAGCTTTCTTT.